This T cell receptor beta chain appears in the sequencing data of a study of T cell repertoires in cytomegalovirus infection. Whole-study context: Evidence of both CMV infection and a matching HLA type came from public TCR beta signatures.

The CDR3 loop spans 16 amino acids. Germline lookup yields CDR1 SGHVS and CDR2 FNYEAQ. TCRdb re-analysed the reads in MiXCR, keeping a single row per CDR3 protein. Among 700,000 to 950,000 distinct CDR3 sequences, around a third were seen once, and the ten largest hold 9.5% to 15%. Notes on this clonotype: As yet, its antigen is unknown. Relative to the germline gene, one junction end is altered; a read error may explain this.

The chain has TRBV7-6 and TRBJ1-1; D gene ambiguous. Sequenced material: cultured CD8+ T cells from PBMCs, taken from culture after CMV antigen stimulation. The TCR originated in a human donor in good health (CMV status not recorded). Some clones in this sample may be carry-over from other donors' samples. In DNA form, the CDR3 reads TGTGCCAGCAGCTCCTCCGGGAGGGAGATTAACAATGAAGCTTTCTTT. Amino acids: CASSSSGREINNEAFF. Full variable domain (rest looked up from reference TRBV7-6 and TRBJ1-1): GAGVSQSPRYKVTKRGQDVALRCDPISGHVSLYWYRQALGQGPEFLTYFNYEAQQDKSGLPNDRFSAERPEGSISTLTIQRTEQRDSAMYRCASSSSGREINNEAFFGQGTRLTVV.